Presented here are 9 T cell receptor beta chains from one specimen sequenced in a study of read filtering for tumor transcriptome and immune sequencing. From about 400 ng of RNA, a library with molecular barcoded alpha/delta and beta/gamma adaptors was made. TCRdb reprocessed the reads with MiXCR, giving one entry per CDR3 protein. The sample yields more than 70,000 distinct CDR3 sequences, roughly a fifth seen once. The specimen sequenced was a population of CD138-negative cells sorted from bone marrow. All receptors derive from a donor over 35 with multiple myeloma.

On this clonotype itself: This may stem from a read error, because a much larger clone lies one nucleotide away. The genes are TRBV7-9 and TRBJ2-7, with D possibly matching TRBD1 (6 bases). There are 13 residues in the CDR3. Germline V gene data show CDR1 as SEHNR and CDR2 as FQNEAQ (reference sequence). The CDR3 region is CASSPGQTYEQHF. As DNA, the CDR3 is TGTGCCAGCAGCCCCGGACAGACCTACGAGCAGCACTTC.

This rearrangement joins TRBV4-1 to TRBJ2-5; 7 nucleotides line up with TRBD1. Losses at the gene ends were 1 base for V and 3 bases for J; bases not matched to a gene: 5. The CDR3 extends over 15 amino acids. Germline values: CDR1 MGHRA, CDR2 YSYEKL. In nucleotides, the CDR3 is TGCGCCAGCAGCCAAGTTCCCGGGACAGAAGAGACCCAGTACTTC. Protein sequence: CASSQVPGTEETQYF.

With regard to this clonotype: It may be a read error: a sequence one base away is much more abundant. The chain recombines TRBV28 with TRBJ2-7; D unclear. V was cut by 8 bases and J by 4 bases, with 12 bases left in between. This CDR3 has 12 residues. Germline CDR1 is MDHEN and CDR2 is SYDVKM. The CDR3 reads CASETSLYEQYF. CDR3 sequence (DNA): TGTGCCAGCGAGACGTCCTTATACGAGCAGTACTTC.

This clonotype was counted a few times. CDR3 residues: CASSGSRTGANVLTF. DNA of the CDR3: TGTGCCAGCAGTGGGAGTAGGACTGGGGCCAACGTCCTGACTTTC. The chain joins TRBV9 to TRBJ2-6, with a tentative D call TRBD2 (5 bases). There are 15 residues in the CDR3. CDR1 is SGDLS and CDR2 is YYNGEE in the germline V gene. The V end was cut by 5 bases, the J end by 2 bases, with 11 bases between.

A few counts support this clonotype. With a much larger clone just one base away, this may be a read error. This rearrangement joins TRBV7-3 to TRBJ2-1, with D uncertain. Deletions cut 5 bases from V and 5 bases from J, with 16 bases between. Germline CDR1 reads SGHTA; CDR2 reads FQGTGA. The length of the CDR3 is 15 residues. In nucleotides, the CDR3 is TGTGCCAGCAGCCCAAAGCGCGATCCCCACAATGAGCAGTTCTTC. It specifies CASSPKRDPHNEQFF.

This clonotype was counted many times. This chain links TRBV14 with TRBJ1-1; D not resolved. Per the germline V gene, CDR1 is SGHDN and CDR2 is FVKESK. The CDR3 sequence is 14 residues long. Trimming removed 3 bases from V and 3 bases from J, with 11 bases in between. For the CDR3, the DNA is TGTGCCAGCAGCCAGGGAGGATTAGACACTGAAGCTTTCTTT. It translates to CASSQGGLDTEAFF.

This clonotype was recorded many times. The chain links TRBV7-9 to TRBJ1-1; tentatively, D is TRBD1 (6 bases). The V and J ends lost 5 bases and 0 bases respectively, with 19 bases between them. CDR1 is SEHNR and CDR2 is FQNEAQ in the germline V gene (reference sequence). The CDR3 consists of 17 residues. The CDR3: CASSTNREKNMNTEAFF. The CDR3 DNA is TGTGCCAGCAGCACGAACAGGGAAAAGAATATGAACACTGAAGCTTTCTTT.

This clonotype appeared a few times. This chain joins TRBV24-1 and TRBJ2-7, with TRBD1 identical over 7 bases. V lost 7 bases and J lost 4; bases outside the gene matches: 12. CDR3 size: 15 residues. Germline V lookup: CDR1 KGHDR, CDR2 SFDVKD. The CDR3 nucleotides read TGTGCCACCAGCGGTGGGACAGCTCTACAATACGAGCAGTACTTC. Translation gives CATSGGTALQYEQYF.

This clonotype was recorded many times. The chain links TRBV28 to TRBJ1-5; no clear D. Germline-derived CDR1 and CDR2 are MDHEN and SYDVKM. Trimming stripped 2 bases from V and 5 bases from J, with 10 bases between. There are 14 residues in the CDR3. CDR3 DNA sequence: TGTGCCAGCAGTTTAGGCTCCGGGCATCAGCCCCAGCATTTT. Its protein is CASSLGSGHQPQHF. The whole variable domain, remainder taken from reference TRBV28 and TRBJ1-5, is DVKVTQSSRYLVKRTGEKVFLECVQDMDHENMFWYRQDPGLGLRLIYFSYDVKMKEKGDIPEGYSVSREKKERFSLILESASTNQTSMYLCASSLGSGHQPQHFGDGTRLSIL.